The following is a T cell receptor (beta chain) sequence with its context. The antigen this receptor binds is unknown. Per-base quality was not reported, and no clone a single base away is much larger than it. These data come from a study of cytotoxic CD8 clonotypes in ibrutinib-treated CLL (dated by TCRdb to the early 2020s). Study-level background: The cohort was composed of some twelve relapsed/refractory and around 15 treatment-naive patients; IGHV unmutated status was identified in approximately 17 patients. Responses were partial in around 25 patients and complete in 2; after median about 5.5 years follow-up, roughly 15 stayed in remission and some twelve progressed. Response samples were taken after a median of 12 months on treatment, ranging from roughly 6 to 36 months. Samples averaged approximately 240,000 productive templates and tens of thousands of productive rearrangements. Longitudinal samples were available for about 30% of the 86 trial participants. Cryopreserved peripheral blood mononuclear cells were obtained before treatment, at response, and at either sustained remission or disease progression. Every remission and progressive disease sample was obtained while ibrutinib was still being received by the patients.

This sample's time point label indicates: around 25 months on ibrutinib. Around 2 micrograms of genomic DNA were extracted from cryopreserved PBMCs for TCR beta library preparation. Longitudinal blood samples from CLL patients on ibrutinib monotherapy were analyzed using high-throughput TCR beta sequencing. The patients were enrolled in a single-center, open-label phase 2 trial of ibrutinib monotherapy. From the cysteine up to the phenylalanine, the CDR3 has a length of 15 residues. Just the 45-base CDR3 DNA is kept, in frame starting at base 1. The germline V gene encodes CDR1 MNHEY and CDR2 SVGAGI. For this chain, trimming is 5 bases at the V end and 4 bases at the J end, and the number of junction bases without a gene match is 9. On the study overall, not on this receptor specifically: At ibrutinib response clonality went up, during sustained remission it held steady, and at progression it dropped back toward baseline. Public clonotypes were rare and either shrank or stayed stable during treatment, and the rise in clonality at ibrutinib response reflected expansion of private clonotypes. Sampling times were not matched between sustained-remission and progressing patients, and lymph node repertoires were not studied. At baseline, clonality was higher than in age-matched healthy donors and showed a strong correlation with circulating CD8+ T-cell counts.

Each clonotype received, on average, 10x coverage in deep resolution sequencing performed on a MiSeq, where the target depth lay between 1 in 1 million and 1 in 200,000 T cells. The immunoSEQ hsTCRB Kit was used to generate TCR beta libraries. In the source study's methods: ImmunoSEQ Data Assistant and ImmunoSEQ Analyzer were used for data analysis, and V, D and J genes were assigned according to IMGT definitions. Clonality was computed as one minus normalized Shannon entropy of productive rearrangement frequencies, ranging from 0 to 1. Public clonotype analysis was restricted to overrepresented clonotypes comprising at least 0.05% of each patient's repertoire. Repertoires from some twelve age-matched healthy donors in immuneACCESS were used as clonality controls. The table was pulled from immuneACCESS by TCRdb, which kept in-frame rearrangements only. Such tables lose some clones; where checked, under half of the loss comes from unresolved V genes, and the rest has no known cause. Clonal size and the V and J genes are those of that table, whereas D and trimming came from the DNA. The sample contains hundreds of thousands of clones, 70% of them found a single time. The top ten constitute less than 20% of the sample.

The chain couples TRBV6-5 to TRBJ2-7; 9 central bases correspond to TRBD2. The starting material was PBMCs, obtained after 24 months of ibrutinib treatment. The sequence derives from a human donor with chronic lymphocytic leukemia. CDR3 reads: CASSALAGVEYEQYF. The nucleotide sequence reads TGTGCCAGCAGTGCTTTAGCGGGAGTTGAATACGAGCAGTACTTC.